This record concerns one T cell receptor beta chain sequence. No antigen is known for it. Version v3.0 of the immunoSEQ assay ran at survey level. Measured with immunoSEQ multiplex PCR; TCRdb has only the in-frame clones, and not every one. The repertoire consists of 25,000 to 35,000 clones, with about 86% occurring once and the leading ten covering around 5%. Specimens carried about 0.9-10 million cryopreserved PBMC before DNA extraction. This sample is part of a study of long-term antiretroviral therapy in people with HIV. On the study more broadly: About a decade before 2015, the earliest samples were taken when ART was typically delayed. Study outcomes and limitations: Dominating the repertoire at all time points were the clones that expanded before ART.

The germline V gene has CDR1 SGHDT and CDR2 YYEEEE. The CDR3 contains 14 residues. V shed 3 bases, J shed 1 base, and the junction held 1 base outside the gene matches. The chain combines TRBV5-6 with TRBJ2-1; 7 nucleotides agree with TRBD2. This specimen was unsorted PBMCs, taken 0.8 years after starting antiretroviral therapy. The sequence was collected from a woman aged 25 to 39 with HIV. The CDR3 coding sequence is TGTGCCAGCAGCTGGGGGGGGTCCTACAATGAGCAGTTCTTC. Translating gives CASSWGGSYNEQFF.